This T cell receptor (beta chain) is drawn from a study of T cell changes during pregnancy in multiple sclerosis. CDR3 length: 15 amino acids. With 5 bases clipped from V and 0 bases from J, the junction kept 3 bases outside the gene matches. Germline lookup yields CDR1 SGHVS and CDR2 FNYEAQ. The data were produced by immunoSEQ multiplex PCR, yet TCRdb's version contains in-frame clones alone and is incomplete. The repertoire has about 36,000 clones, about 89% of them found once; the top ten carry approximately 10%. The starting material was CD8+ T cells from peripheral blood mononuclear cells, obtained in the third trimester of pregnancy. The V and J genes are TRBV7-6 and TRBJ1-3, with 8 bases lining up with TRBD1. This clonotype originated in a female donor with multiple sclerosis, enrolled in a pregnancy study. CDR3 in amino acids: CASSLGQGSGNTIYF. The DNA of the CDR3 is TGTGCCAGCAGCCTTGGACAGGGCTCTGGAAACACCATATATTTT.